These T cell receptor beta chains were read from a single sample in a study of blood T cell repertoires in COVID-19. Sequenced by immunoSEQ multiplex PCR; TCRdb stores in-frame clones only, minus some. The sample lists about 310,000 clones, roughly 87% occurring once. The material sequenced was PBMCs or T cells enriched from blood (not recorded which). These TCRs come from a woman aged 18-29 years who had recovered from COVID-19. CDR3s include the opening cysteine and the closing phenylalanine or tryptophan. Fields, in order: V gene, D gene, clone size, J gene, CDR3 protein, CDR3 DNA. A D gene is named only where the DNA matches it firmly. Only part of the rows carry a size: once, few, many, or a class if the clone is expanded.

>TRBV28|TRBD2|-|TRBJ2-1
CASRARLAEYNEQFF
TGTGCCAGCAGAGCCCGACTAGCGGAATACAATGAGCAGTTCTTC
>TRBV18|TRBD1|-|TRBJ1-6
CASSRGQANNSPLHF
TGTGCCAGCTCTCGGGGACAGGCAAATAATTCACCCCTCCACTTT
>TRBV11-2|TRBD1|few|TRBJ2-7
CASSPGGIGEQYF
TGTGCCAGCAGCCCAGGGGGCATAGGCGAGCAGTACTTC
>TRBV19|TRBD1|-|TRBJ2-6
CASRTGTGAGANVLTF
TGTGCCAGTAGGACCGGGACAGGGGCTGGGGCCAACGTCCTGACTTTC
>TRBV23-1|TRBD1|-|TRBJ2-2
CASSQFSTFRGNAGELFF
TGCGCCAGCAGTCAATTCTCGACCTTCAGGGGGAACGCCGGGGAGCTGTTTTTT
>TRBV2|-|-|TRBJ1-6
CASHTSSYNSPLHF
TGTGCCAGCCATACGAGCTCCTATAATTCACCCCTCCACTTT
>TRBV5-1|TRBD1|-|TRBJ2-1
CASSSRDRGDEQFF
TGCGCCAGCAGCTCCAGGGACAGGGGTGATGAGCAGTTCTTC
>TRBV30|-|-|TRBJ1-6
CAWREKGGNNSPLHF
TGTGCCTGGAGGGAAAAAGGGGGTAATAATTCACCCCTCCACTTT
>TRBV4-2|TRBD2|-|TRBJ2-3
CASSRTSATSTDTQYF
TGTGCCAGCAGCCGCACTAGCGCCACTAGCACAGATACGCAGTATTTT
>TRBV3-1/TRBV3-2|-|-|TRBJ1-1
CASSQADRNTEAFF
TGTGCCAGCAGCCAAGCGGACAGGAACACTGAAGCTTTCTTT
>TRBV4-3|-|-|TRBJ2-7
CASSLASDYEQYF
TGCGCCAGCAGCCTGGCTTCTGACTACGAGCAGTACTTC
>TRBV3-1/TRBV3-2|TRBD2|-|TRBJ2-2
CASRHLAGPTGELFF
TGTGCCAGCAGACACCTAGCGGGTCCTACCGGGGAGCTGTTTTTT
>TRBV5-1|-|-|TRBJ1-2
CASSLRSGGRGEGYTF
TGCGCCAGCAGCTTGAGATCGGGCGGCAGGGGAGAAGGCTACACCTTC
>TRBV5-1|-|once|TRBJ1-4
CASSLGGGPDEKLFF
TGCGCCAGCAGCTTGGGCGGCGGGCCGGATGAAAAACTGTTTTTT
>TRBV25-1|-|-|TRBJ1-4
CASRGGGKLFF
TGTGCCAGCCGTGGCGGGGGAAAACTGTTTTTT
>TRBV19|TRBD2|-|TRBJ2-1
CASSWGTRHNEQFF
TGTGCCAGTAGTTGGGGGACTAGACACAATGAGCAGTTCTTC
>TRBV15|-|-|TRBJ2-5
CATSRSGVLLGETQYF
TGTGCCACCAGCAGGTCGGGGGTCCTCCTGGGGGAGACCCAGTACTTC
>TRBV4-1|-|-|TRBJ2-1
CASSHPAGGSSYNEQFF
TGCGCCAGCAGCCACCCCGCCGGGGGAAGCTCCTACAATGAGCAGTTCTTC
>TRBV7-7|-|-|TRBJ2-2
CASSPIQGTNTGELFF
TGTGCCAGCAGCCCTATACAGGGGACTAACACCGGGGAGCTGTTTTTT
>TRBV6-5|-|-|TRBJ2-2
CASSPLEGELFF
TGTGCCAGCAGTCCGCTTGAGGGGGAGCTGTTTTTT
>TRBV14|-|-|TRBJ2-7
CASSYTGTNEQYF
TGTGCCAGCAGCTATACGGGAACGAACGAGCAGTACTTC
>TRBV7-3|TRBD1|-|TRBJ2-1
CASSLSRDRGFVNEQFF
TGTGCCAGCAGCTTAAGTCGGGACAGGGGATTTGTCAATGAGCAGTTCTTC